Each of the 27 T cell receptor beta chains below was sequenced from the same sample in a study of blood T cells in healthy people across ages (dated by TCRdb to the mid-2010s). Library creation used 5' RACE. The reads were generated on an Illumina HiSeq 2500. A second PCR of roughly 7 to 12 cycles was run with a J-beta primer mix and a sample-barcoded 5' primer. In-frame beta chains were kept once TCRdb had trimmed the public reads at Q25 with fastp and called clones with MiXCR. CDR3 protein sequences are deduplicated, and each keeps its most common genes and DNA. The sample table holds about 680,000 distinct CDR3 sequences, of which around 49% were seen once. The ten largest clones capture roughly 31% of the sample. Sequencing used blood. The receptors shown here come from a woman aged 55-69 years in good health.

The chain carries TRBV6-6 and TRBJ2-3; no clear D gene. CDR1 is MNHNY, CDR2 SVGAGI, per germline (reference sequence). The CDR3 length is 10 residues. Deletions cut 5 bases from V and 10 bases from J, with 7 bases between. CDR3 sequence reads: CASSLDSQYF. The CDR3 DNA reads TGTGCCAGCAGTCTCGATTCGCAGTATTTT.

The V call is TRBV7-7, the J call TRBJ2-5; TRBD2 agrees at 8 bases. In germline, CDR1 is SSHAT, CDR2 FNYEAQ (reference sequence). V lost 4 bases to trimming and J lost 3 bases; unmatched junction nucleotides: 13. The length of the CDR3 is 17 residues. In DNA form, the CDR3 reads TGTGCCAGCAGCTCGAGACCGGGACGAGCGGGAGAAGAGACCCAGTACTTC. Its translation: CASSSRPGRAGEETQYF.

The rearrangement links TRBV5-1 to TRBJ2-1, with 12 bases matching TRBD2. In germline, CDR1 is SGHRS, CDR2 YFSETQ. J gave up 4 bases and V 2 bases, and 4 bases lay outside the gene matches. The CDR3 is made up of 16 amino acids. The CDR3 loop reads CASSLRTSGNYNEQFF. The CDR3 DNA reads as TGCGCCAGCAGCTTAAGGACTAGCGGGAATTACAATGAGCAGTTCTTC.

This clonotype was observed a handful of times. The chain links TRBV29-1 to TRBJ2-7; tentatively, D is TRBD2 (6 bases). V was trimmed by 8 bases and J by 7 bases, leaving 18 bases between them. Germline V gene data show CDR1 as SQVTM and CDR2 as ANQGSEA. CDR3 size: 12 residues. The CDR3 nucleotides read TGCAGCCCTCGGACGGACTACAATGAGCAGTACTTC. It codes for CSPRTDYNEQYF.

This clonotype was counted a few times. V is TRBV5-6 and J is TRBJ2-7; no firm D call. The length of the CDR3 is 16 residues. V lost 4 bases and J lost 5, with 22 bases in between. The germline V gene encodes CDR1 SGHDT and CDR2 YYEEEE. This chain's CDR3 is CASSRISGPQLNEQYF. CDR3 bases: TGTGCCAGCAGCAGGATTTCGGGCCCCCAATTGAACGAGCAGTACTTC.

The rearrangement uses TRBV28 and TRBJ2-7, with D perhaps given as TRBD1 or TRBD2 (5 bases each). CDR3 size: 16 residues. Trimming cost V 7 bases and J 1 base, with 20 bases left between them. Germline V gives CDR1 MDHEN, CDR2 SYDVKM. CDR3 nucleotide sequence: TGTGCCAGCACCCTGAGGGGAGAGGGCAGATCCTACGAGCAGTACTTC. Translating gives CASTLRGEGRSYEQYF.

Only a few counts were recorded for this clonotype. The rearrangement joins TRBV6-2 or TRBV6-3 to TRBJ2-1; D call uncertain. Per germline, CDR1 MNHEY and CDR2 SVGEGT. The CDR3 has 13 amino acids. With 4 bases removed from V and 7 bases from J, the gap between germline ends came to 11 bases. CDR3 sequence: CASSSAVWNEQFF. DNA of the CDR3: TGTGCCAGCAGTTCGGCGGTTTGGAATGAGCAGTTCTTC.

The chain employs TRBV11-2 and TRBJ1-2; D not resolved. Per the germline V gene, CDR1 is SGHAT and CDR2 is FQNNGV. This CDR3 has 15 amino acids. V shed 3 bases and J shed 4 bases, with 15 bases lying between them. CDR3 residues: CASSLSDAWIYGYTF. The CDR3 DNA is TGTGCCAGCAGCTTGTCGGATGCATGGATCTATGGCTACACCTTC.

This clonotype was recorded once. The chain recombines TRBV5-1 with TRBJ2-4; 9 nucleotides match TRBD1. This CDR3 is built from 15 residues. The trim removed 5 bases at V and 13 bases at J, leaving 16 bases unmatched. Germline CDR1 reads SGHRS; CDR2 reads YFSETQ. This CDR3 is CASSSSGTGILGQYF. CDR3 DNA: TGCGCCAGCAGTTCCTCCGGGACAGGGATTCTTGGGCAGTACTTC.

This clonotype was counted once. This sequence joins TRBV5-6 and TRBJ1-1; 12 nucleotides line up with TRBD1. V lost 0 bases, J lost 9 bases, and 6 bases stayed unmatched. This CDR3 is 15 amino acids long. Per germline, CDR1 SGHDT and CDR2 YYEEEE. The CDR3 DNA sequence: TGTGCCAGCAGCTTGGACCCCCGGGACAGGGGGCAAGCTTTCTTT. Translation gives CASSLDPRDRGQAFF.

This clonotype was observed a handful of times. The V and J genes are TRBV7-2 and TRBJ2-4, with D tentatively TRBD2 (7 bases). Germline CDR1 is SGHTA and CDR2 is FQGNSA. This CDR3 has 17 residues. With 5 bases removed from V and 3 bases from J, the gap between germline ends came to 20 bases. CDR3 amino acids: CASSPRGGSLVKNIQYF. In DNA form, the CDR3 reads TGTGCCAGCAGCCCCAGGGGCGGGAGTCTTGTCAAAAACATTCAGTACTTC.

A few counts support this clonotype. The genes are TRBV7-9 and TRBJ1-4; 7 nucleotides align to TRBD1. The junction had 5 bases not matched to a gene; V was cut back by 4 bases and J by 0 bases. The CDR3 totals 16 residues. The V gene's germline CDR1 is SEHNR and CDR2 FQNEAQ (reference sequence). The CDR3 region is CASSSGRGTTNEKLFF. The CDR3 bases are TGTGCCAGCAGCTCGGGCAGGGGGACAACTAATGAAAAACTGTTTTTT.

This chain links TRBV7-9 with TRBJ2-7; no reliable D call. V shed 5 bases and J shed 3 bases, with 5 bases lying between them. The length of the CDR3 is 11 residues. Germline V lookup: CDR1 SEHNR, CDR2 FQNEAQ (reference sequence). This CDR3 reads CASSPIYEQYF. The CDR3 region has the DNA TGTGCCAGCAGCCCTATCTACGAGCAGTACTTC.

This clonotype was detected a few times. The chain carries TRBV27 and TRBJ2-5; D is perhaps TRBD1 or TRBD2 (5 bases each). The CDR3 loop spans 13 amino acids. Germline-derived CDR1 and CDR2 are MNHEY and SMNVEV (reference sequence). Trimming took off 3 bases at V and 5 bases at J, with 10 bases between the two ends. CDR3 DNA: TGTGCCAGCAGTTTTAGGGGAGATGAGACCCAGTACTTC. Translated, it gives CASSFRGDETQYF.

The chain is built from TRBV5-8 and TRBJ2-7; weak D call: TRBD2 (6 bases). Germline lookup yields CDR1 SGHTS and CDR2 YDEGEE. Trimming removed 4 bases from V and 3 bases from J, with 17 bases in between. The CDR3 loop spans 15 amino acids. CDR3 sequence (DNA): TGTGCCAGCAGCGGCCGGGACTCCCCTTTCTACGAGCAGTACTTC. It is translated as CASSGRDSPFYEQYF.

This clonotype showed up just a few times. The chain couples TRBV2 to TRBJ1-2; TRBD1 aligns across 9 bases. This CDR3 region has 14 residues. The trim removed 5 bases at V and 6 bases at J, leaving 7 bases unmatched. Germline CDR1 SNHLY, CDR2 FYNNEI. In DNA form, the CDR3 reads TGTGCCAGCAGTCCGGACAGGGGAGCGGATGGCTACACCTTC. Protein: CASSPDRGADGYTF.

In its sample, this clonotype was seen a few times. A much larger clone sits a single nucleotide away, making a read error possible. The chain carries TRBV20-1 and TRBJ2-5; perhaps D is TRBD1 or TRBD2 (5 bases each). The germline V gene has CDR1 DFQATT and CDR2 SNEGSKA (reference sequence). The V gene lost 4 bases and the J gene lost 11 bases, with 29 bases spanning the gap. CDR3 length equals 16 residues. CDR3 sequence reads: CSATLPGTVSYNEQYF. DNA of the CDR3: TGCAGTGCTACGTTGCCCGGGACGGTATCCTACAATGAGCAGTACTTC.

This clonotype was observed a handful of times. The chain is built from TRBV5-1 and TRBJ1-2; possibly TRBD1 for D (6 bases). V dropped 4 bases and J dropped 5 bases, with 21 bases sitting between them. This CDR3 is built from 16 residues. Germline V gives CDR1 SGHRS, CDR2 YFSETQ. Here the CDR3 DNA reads TGCGCCAGCAGCCAAAACTCCGGGACACCGGATTATGGCTACACCTTC. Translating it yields CASSQNSGTPDYGYTF. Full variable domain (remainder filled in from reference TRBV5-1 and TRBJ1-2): KAGVTQTPRYLIKTRGQQVTLSCSPISGHRSVSWYQQTPGQGLQFLFEYFSETQRNKGNFPGRFSGRQFSNSRSEMNVSTLELGDSALYLCASSQNSGTPDYGYTFGSGTRLTVV.

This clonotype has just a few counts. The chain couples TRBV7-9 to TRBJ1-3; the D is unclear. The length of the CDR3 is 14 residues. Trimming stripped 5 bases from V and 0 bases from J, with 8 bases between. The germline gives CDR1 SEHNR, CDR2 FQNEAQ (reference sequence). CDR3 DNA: TGTGCCAGCAGCCCTGACATCTCTGGAAACACCATATATTTT. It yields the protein CASSPDISGNTIYF.

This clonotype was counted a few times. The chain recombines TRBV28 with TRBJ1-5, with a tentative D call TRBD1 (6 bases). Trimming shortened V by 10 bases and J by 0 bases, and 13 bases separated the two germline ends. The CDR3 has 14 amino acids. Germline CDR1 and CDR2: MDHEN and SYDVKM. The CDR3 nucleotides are TGTGCCATCAGGGACACCCATAGCAATCAGCCCCAGCATTTT. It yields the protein CAIRDTHSNQPQHF.

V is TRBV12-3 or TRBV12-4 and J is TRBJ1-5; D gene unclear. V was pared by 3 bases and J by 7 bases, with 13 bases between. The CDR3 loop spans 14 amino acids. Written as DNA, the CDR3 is TGTGCCAGCAGTTTGAACGGTCTGGGACAGCCCCAGCATTTT. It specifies CASSLNGLGQPQHF.

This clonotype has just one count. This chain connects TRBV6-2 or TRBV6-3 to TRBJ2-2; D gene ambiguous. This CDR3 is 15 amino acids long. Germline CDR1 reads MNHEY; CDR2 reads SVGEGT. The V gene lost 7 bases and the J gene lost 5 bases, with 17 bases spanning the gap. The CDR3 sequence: CASKQAKSRTGELFF. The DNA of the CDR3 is TGTGCCAGCAAGCAGGCCAAAAGCCGGACCGGGGAGCTGTTTTTT.

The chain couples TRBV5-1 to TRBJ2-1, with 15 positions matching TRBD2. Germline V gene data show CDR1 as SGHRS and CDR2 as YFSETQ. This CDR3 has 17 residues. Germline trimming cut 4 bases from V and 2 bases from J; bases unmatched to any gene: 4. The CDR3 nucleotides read TGCGCCAGCAGCCCTCGGACTAGCGGGGGGGCCTACAATGAGCAGTTCTTC. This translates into CASSPRTSGGAYNEQFF. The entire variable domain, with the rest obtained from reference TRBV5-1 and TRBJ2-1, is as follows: KAGVTQTPRYLIKTRGQQVTLSCSPISGHRSVSWYQQTPGQGLQFLFEYFSETQRNKGNFPGRFSGRQFSNSRSEMNVSTLELGDSALYLCASSPRTSGGAYNEQFFGPGTRLTVL.

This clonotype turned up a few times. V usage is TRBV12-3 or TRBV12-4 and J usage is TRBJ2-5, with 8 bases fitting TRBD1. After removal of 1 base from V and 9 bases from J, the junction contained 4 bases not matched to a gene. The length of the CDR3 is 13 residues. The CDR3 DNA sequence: TGTGCCAGCAGTTTAGGACAGGGGCGCCCCCAGTACTTC. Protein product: CASSLGQGRPQYF.

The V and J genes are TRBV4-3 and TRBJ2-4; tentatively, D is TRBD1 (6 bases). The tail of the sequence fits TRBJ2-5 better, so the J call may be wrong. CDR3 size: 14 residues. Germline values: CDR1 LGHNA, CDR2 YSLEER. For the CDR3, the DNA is TGCGCCAGCAGCCAAGGCGCCCAGGGGGAGACCCAGTACTTC. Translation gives CASSQGAQGETQYF.

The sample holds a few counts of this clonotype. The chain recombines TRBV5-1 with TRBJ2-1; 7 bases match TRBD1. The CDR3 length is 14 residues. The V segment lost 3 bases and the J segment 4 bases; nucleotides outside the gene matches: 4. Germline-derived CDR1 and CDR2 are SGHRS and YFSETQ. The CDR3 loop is CASSSGGPYNEQFF. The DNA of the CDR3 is TGCGCCAGCAGCTCAGGGGGACCATACAATGAGCAGTTCTTC. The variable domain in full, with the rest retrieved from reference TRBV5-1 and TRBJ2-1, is KAGVTQTPRYLIKTRGQQVTLSCSPISGHRSVSWYQQTPGQGLQFLFEYFSETQRNKGNFPGRFSGRQFSNSRSEMNVSTLELGDSALYLCASSSGGPYNEQFFGPGTRLTVL.

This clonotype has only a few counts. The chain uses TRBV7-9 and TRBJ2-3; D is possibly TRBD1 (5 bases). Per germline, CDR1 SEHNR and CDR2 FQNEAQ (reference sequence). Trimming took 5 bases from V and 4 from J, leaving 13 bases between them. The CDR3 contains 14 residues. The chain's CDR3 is CASSANQGSDTQYF. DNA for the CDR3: TGTGCCAGCAGCGCGAACCAGGGCTCAGATACGCAGTATTTT.